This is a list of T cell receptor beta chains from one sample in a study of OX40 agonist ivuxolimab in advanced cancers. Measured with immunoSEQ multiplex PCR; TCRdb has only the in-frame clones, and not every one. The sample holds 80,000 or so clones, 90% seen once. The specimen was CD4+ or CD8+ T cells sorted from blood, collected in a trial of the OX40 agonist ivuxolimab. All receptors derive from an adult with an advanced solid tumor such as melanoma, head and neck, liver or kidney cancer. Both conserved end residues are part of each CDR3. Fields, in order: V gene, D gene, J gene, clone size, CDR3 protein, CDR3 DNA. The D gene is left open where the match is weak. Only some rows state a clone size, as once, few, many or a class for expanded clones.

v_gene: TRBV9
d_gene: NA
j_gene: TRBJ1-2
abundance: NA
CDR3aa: CASSVTGSYGYTF
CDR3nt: TGTGCCAGCAGCGTAACAGGGTCCTATGGCTACACCTTC

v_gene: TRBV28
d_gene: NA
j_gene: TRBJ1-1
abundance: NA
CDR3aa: CASSLLALTEAFF
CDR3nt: TGTGCCAGCAGTTTGCTAGCACTCACTGAAGCTTTCTTT

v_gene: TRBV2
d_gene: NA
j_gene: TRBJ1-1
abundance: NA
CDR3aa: CASTKDSNTEAFF
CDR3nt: TGTGCCAGCACGAAGGACAGCAACACTGAAGCTTTCTTT

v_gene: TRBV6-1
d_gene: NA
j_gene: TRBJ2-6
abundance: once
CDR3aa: CAGSEDRSWANVLTF
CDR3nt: TGTGCCGGCAGTGAGGATCGCTCTTGGGCCAACGTCCTGACTTTC

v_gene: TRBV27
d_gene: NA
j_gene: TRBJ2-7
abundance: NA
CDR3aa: CASGGPYYEQYF
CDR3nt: TGTGCCAGTGGTGGGCCTTACTACGAGCAGTACTTC

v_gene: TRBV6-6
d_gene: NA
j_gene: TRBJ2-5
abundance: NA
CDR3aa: CASSYSMGSETQYF
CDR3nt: TGTGCCAGCAGTTACTCAATGGGATCAGAGACCCAGTACTTC

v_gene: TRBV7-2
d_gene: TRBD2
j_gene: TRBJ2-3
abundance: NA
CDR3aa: CASSFPFLAGGADTQYF
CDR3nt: TGTGCCAGCAGCTTCCCTTTTCTAGCGGGAGGGGCAGATACGCAGTATTTT

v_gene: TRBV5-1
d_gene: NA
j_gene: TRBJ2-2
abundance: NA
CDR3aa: CASSLVATNTGELFF
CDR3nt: TGCGCCAGCAGCTTGGTAGCGACGAACACCGGGGAGCTGTTTTTT

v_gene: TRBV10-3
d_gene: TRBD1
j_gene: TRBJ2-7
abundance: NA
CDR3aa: CAAQPRDRAYEQYF
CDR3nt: TGTGCCGCGCAGCCCCGGGACAGGGCCTACGAGCAGTACTTC

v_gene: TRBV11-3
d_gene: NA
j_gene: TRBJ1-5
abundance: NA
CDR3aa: CASSPDFGQPQHF
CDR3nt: TGTGCCAGCAGCCCCGATTTCGGTCAGCCCCAGCATTTT

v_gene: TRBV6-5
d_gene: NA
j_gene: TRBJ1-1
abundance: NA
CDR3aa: CASSYGGGNTEAFF
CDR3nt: TGTGCCAGCAGTTACGGGGGTGGTAACACTGAAGCTTTCTTT

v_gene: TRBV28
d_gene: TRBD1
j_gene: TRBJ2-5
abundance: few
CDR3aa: CASSFIGTGEEETQYF
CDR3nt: TGTGCCAGCAGTTTTATTGGGACAGGGGAGGAAGAGACCCAGTACTTC

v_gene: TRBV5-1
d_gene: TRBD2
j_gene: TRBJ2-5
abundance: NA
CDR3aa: CASSLQAGGPGETQYF
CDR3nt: TGCGCCAGCAGCTTGCAAGCGGGAGGGCCCGGGGAGACCCAGTACTTC

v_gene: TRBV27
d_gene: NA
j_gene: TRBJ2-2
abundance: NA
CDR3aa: CASSLGQGYRELFF
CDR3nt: TGTGCCAGCAGTTTAGGGCAGGGTTACCGGGAGCTGTTTTTT

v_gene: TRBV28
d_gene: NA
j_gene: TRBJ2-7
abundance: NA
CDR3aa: CASSPRYGVSYEQYF
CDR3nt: TGTGCCAGCAGCCCAAGATATGGCGTTTCCTACGAGCAGTACTTC

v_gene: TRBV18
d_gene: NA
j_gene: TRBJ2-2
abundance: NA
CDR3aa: CASSLRDPNTGELFF
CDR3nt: TGTGCCAGCTCATTAAGGGACCCCAACACCGGGGAGCTGTTTTTT

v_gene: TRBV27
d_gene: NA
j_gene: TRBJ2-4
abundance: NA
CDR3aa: CASSFPLVYTRAGAKNIQYF
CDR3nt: TGTGCCAGCAGTTTTCCCTTAGTTTATACGCGGGCCGGTGCCAAAAACATTCAGTACTTC

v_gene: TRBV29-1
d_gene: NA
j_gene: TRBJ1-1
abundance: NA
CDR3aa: CSVGGGGVNTEAFF
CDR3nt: TGCAGCGTTGGTGGAGGTGGAGTGAACACTGAAGCTTTCTTT

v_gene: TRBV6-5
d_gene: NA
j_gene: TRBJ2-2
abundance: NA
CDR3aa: CASWTGALGELFF
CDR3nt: TGTGCCAGCTGGACGGGGGCCTTAGGGGAGCTGTTTTTT

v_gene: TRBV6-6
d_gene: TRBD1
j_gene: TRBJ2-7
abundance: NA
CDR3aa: CASVKAGGQEYEQYF
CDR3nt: TGTGCCAGCGTAAAAGCCGGGGGACAGGAATACGAGCAGTACTTC

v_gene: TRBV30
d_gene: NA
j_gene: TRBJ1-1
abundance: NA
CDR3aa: CAWSARRVSASTEAFF
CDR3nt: TGTGCCTGGAGTGCCCGGAGGGTTTCGGCGAGCACTGAAGCTTTCTTT

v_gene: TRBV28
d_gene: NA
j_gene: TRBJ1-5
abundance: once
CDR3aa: CASSLPLIGILEQPQHF
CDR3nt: TGTGCCAGCAGTTTACCGCTAATCGGTATCCTTGAACAGCCCCAGCATTTT

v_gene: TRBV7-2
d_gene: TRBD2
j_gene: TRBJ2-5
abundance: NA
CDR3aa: CASSPQAGVGETQYF
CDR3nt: TGTGCCAGCAGCCCTCAGGCGGGAGTGGGGGAGACCCAGTACTTC

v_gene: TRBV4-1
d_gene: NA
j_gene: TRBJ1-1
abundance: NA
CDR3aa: CASSLFDGGEAFF
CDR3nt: TGCGCCAGCAGCCTCTTCGACGGGGGTGAAGCTTTCTTT

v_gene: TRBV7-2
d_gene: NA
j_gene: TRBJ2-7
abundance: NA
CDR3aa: CASSLIPGYRPYEQYF
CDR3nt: TGTGCCAGCAGCCTTATACCGGGATATAGGCCCTACGAGCAGTACTTC

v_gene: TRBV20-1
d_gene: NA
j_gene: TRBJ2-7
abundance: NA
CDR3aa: CSAHQGNEQYF
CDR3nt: TGCAGTGCTCATCAGGGGAACGAGCAGTACTTC

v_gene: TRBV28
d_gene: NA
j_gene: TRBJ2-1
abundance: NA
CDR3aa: CASSLSGQKFF
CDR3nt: TGTGCCAGCAGTTTAAGTGGTCAGAAGTTCTTC

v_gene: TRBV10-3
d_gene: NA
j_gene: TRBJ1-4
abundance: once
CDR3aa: CAISERQNEKLFF
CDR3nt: TGTGCCATCAGTGAGAGGCAGAATGAAAAACTGTTTTTT

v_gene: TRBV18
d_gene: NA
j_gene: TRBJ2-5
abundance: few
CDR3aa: CASSPMAVQETQYF
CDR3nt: TGTGCCAGCTCACCAATGGCAGTACAAGAGACCCAGTACTTC

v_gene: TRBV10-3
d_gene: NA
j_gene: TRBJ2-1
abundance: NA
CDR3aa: CAINRTPDGNEQFF
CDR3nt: TGTGCCATCAACAGGACGCCGGATGGCAATGAGCAGTTCTTC

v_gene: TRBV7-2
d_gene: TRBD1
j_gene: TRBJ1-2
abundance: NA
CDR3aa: CASSFYFTGAYGYTF
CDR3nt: TGTGCCAGCAGCTTCTACTTTACAGGGGCCTATGGCTACACCTTC

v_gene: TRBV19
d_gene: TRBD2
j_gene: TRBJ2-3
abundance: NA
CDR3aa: CASSIGAGGTDTQYF
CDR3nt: TGTGCCAGTAGTATCGGGGCGGGGGGCACAGATACGCAGTATTTT

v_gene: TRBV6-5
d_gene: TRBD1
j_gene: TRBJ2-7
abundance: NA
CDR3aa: CASSYGQATYEQYF
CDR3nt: TGTGCCAGCAGTTACGGACAGGCTACCTACGAGCAGTACTTC

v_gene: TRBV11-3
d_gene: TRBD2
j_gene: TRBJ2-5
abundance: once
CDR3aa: CASSPGLAGEDETQYF
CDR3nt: TGTGCCAGCAGCCCGGGACTAGCGGGAGAGGATGAGACCCAGTACTTC

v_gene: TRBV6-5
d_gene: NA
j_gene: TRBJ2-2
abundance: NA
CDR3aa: CASSYTLGSGGELFF
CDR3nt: TGTGCCAGCAGTTACACATTGGGTTCAGGCGGGGAGCTGTTTTTT

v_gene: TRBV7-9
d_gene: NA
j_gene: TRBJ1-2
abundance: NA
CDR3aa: CASSNDGWGYTF
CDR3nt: TGTGCCAGCAGTAACGACGGTTGGGGCTACACCTTC

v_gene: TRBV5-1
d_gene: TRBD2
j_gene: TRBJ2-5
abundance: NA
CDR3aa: CASSLAGTSGRETQYF
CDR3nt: TGCGCCAGCAGCTTGGCCGGGACTAGCGGGAGAGAGACCCAGTACTTC

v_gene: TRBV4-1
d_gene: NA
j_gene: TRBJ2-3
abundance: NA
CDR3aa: CASSQESGAADTQYF
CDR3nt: TGCGCCAGCAGCCAAGAATCCGGGGCGGCAGATACGCAGTATTTT

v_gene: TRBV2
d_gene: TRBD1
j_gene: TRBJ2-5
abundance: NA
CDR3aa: CASNTDRGSWFQYF
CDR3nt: TGTGCCAGCAATACTGACAGGGGCAGTTGGTTCCAGTACTTC

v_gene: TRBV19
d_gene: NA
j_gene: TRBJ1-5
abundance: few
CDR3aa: CASSTTPGQPQHF
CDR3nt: TGTGCCAGTAGTACGACCCCAGGTCAGCCCCAGCATTTT

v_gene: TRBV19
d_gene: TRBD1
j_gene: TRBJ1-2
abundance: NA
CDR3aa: CASSTTGLGGYTF
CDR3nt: TGTGCCAGTAGTACGACAGGGCTAGGCGGCTACACCTTC

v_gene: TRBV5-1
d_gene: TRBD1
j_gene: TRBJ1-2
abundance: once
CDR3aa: CASSTGTGLYGYTF
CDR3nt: TGCGCCAGCAGCACCGGGACAGGGCTCTATGGCTACACCTTC

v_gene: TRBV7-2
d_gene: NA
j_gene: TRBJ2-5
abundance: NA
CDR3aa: CASSLDSRGQETQYF
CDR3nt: TGTGCCAGCAGCTTAGACAGCCGGGGCCAAGAGACCCAGTACTTC

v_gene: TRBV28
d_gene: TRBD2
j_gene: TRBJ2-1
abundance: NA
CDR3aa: CASSRSGGNNEQFF
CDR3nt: TGTGCCAGCAGTAGGAGCGGGGGGAACAATGAGCAGTTCTTC

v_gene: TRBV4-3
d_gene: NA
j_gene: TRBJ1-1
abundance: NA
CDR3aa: CASSQEGDRILDSSTEAFF
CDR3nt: TGCGCCAGCAGCCAAGAAGGAGACCGTATCCTGGACTCCTCCACGGAAGCTTTCTTT

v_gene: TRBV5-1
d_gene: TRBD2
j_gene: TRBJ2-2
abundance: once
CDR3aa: CASNTAGGTGELFF
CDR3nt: TGCGCCAGTAATACGGCGGGAGGAACCGGGGAGCTGTTTTTT

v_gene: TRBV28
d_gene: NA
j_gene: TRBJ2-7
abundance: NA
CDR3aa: CASSLGRPYEQYF
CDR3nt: TGTGCCAGCAGTTTAGGCCGGCCCTACGAGCAGTACTTC

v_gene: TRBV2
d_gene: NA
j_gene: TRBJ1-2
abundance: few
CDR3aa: CASSESYGYTF
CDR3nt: TGTGCCAGCAGTGAGAGCTATGGCTACACCTTC

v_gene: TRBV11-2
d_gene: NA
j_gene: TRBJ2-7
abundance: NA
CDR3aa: CASSFSHGGQYF
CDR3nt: TGTGCCAGCAGCTTTTCCCACGGGGGGCAGTACTTC

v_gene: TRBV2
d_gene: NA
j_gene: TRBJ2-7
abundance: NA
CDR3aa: CASSDREDEQYF
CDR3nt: TGTGCCAGCAGTGACAGGGAGGACGAGCAGTACTTC

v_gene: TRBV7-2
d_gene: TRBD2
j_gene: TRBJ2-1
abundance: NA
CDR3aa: CASSSSLAANNEQFF
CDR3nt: TGTGCCAGCAGCTCCTCACTAGCGGCTAACAATGAGCAGTTCTTC